One and the same sample provided the 14 T cell receptor beta chains below, sequenced in a study of TIL therapy for anti-PD-1-resistant metastatic lung cancer. The time point: pre-treatment sample, taken before nivolumab and TIL therapy. Sequencing used immunoSEQ v3. The data were produced by immunoSEQ multiplex PCR, yet TCRdb's version contains in-frame clones alone and is incomplete. In the table there are about 19,000 clones, over 75% of which are singletons. The sample consisted of blood, taken at baseline. Every receptor here comes from a person aged 25-80 years with non-small cell lung cancer.

This CDR3 is CAWGGRFSGANVLTF. In DNA, the CDR3 is TGTGCCTGGGGAGGACGCTTCTCTGGGGCCAACGTCCTGACTTTC. The J gene is TRBJ2-6, the V gene TRBV30; weak D call: TRBD2 (5 bases). CDR1 and CDR2 from the germline V gene are GTSNPN and SVGIG (reference sequence). This CDR3 has 15 residues. Deletions cut 5 bases from V and 0 bases from J, with 11 bases between. Full variable domain (missing parts from reference TRBV30 and TRBJ2-6): SQTIHQWPATLVQPVGSPLSLECTVEGTSNPNLYWYRQAAGRGLQLLFYSVGIGQISSEVPQNLSASRPQDRQFILSSKKLLLSDSGFYLCAWGGRFSGANVLTFGAGSRLTVL.

The V and J genes are TRBV19 and TRBJ1-1, with 7 bases matching TRBD1. The CDR3 has 18 amino acids. Germline CDR1 is LNHDA and CDR2 is SQIVND (reference sequence). V lost 6 bases to trimming and J lost 1 base; unmatched junction nucleotides: 17. The CDR3 bases are TGTGCCAGTAGAACCGCCCGGGGGGACAGCCCTTGGAACACTGAAGCTTTCTTT. Amino acids: CASRTARGDSPWNTEAFF. Supplemented by reference TRBV19 and TRBJ1-1, the full variable domain reads DGGITQSPKYLFRKEGQNVTLSCEQNLNHDAMYWYRQDPGQGLRLIYYSQIVNDFQKGDIAEGYSVSREKKESFPLTVTSAQKNPTAFYLCASRTARGDSPWNTEAFFGQGTRLTVV.

The rearrangement joins TRBV7-8 to TRBJ2-3, with D uncertain. CDR1 and CDR2 (germline): SGHVS, FQNEAQ. With 5 bases removed from V and 2 bases from J, the gap between germline ends came to 20 bases. This CDR3 comprises 17 residues. The CDR3, as DNA: TGTGCCAGCAGCACAATGACCGCCCCCGGCAACACAGATACGCAGTATTTT. Encoded protein: CASSTMTAPGNTDTQYF.

This chain joins TRBV19 and TRBJ1-4, with 7 bases lining up with TRBD1. This CDR3 region has 16 residues. Losses at the gene ends were 5 bases for V and 4 bases for J; bases not matched to a gene: 10. Germline V gene lookup returns CDR1 LNHDA and CDR2 SQIVND (reference sequence). CDR3 loop: CASSPGTAGYNEKLFF. The CDR3 DNA reads TGTGCCAGTAGTCCGGGGACAGCCGGTTATAATGAAAAACTGTTTTTT.

The V gene is TRBV6-2 or TRBV6-3, the J gene TRBJ2-2; D is unresolved. The CDR3 is 13 residues long. V lost 6 bases and J 3 bases, leaving 8 bases between the germline ends. Germline V gives CDR1 MNHEY, CDR2 SVGEGT. The CDR3 nucleotides read TGTGCCAGCAGCCCGCGCGACACCGGGGAGCTGTTTTTT. As protein: CASSPRDTGELFF.

The chain is built from TRBV7-2 and TRBJ1-4; D is uncertain. The V end was cut by 1 base, the J end by 4 bases, with 7 bases between. The CDR3 is 14 amino acids. Germline CDR1 reads SGHTA; CDR2 reads FQGNSA. The CDR3 loop is CASSLGRSNEKLFF. CDR3 sequence (DNA): TGTGCCAGCAGCTTAGGCAGGAGTAATGAAAAACTGTTTTTT.

V usage is TRBV11-3 and J usage is TRBJ2-1; 8 positions match TRBD2. CDR1 is SGHNT, CDR2 YENEEA, per germline. With 5 bases clipped from V and 1 base from J, the junction kept 4 bases outside the gene matches. The CDR3 consists of 15 residues. The DNA of the CDR3 is TGTGCCAGCAGCCCCAGCGGGAGTTCCTACAATGAGCAGTTCTTC. Amino acid sequence: CASSPSGSSYNEQFF.

CDR3 DNA sequence: TGTGCCAGCAGCTTAGCGGGCTCCTACAATGAGCAGTTCTTC. Its translation: CASSLAGSYNEQFF. The chain couples TRBV7-9 to TRBJ2-1, with D unresolved. With 0 bases removed from V and 0 bases from J, the gap between germline ends came to 3 bases. The CDR3 is 14 residues long. Germline loops: CDR1 SEHNR, CDR2 FQNEAQ (reference sequence).

This clone was seen once. The chain carries TRBV6-5 and TRBJ2-3; TRBD2 aligns across 7 bases. Trimming at V came to 6 bases and at J to 0 bases, leaving 3 bases not matched to a gene. Per germline, CDR1 MNHEY and CDR2 SVGAGI. This CDR3 is 14 amino acids long. CDR3 in DNA: TGTGCCAGCAGCCTAGCGGAGAGCACAGATACGCAGTATTTT. Protein sequence: CASSLAESTDTQYF.

There are a few counts of this clone. J is TRBJ1-1 and V is TRBV6-6; D is perhaps TRBD1 (6 bases). Germline V gene sequence: CDR1 MNHNY, CDR2 SVGAGI (reference sequence). The CDR3 loop spans 13 amino acids. Deletions cut 8 bases from V and 3 bases from J, with 13 bases between. The CDR3, as DNA: TGTGCCAGCTGCCCCGACAGGCACACTGAAGCTTTCTTT. Its translation is CASCPDRHTEAFF.

V is TRBV2 and J is TRBJ2-7; 10 bases are shared with TRBD1. Unmatched junction bases numbered 5, after V lost 6 bases and J lost 3 bases. Germline CDR1 and CDR2: SNHLY and FYNNEI. This CDR3 contains 14 residues. The DNA for the CDR3 is TGTGCCAGCAGGAGACAGGGGGCCTACTACGAGCAGTACTTC. This codes for CASRRQGAYYEQYF.

This clone has only a few counts. The V call is TRBV7-9, the J call TRBJ1-5; 11 bases map to TRBD1. The CDR3 is 15 residues long. V was pared by 0 bases and J by 6 bases, with 1 base of the junction left unmatched. From germline, CDR1 is SEHNR and CDR2 FQNEAQ (reference sequence). The CDR3 nucleotides are TGTGCCAGCAGCTTAGCGGGGACAGGGGGTCAGCCCCAGCATTTT. Translation gives CASSLAGTGGQPQHF.

This clone has only a few counts. This chain uses TRBV2 with TRBJ2-7, with 7 bases aligning to TRBD2. Trimming removed 5 bases from V and 0 bases from J; junction bases left unmatched: 7. The germline V gene encodes CDR1 SNHLY and CDR2 FYNNEI. This CDR3 has 15 residues. CDR3 DNA sequence: TGTGCCAGCAGTCCACAGACTAGCCGCTCCTACGAGCAGTACTTC. Translated: CASSPQTSRSYEQYF.

The chain has TRBV27 and TRBJ2-1; D ambiguous. Trimming cost V 2 bases and J 10 bases, with 3 bases left between them. CDR1 and CDR2 from the germline V gene are MNHEY and SMNVEV (reference sequence). The CDR3 runs 10 residues. CDR3 bases: TGTGCCAGCAGTTTAACGGAGCAGTTCTTC. Its protein product is CASSLTEQFF.